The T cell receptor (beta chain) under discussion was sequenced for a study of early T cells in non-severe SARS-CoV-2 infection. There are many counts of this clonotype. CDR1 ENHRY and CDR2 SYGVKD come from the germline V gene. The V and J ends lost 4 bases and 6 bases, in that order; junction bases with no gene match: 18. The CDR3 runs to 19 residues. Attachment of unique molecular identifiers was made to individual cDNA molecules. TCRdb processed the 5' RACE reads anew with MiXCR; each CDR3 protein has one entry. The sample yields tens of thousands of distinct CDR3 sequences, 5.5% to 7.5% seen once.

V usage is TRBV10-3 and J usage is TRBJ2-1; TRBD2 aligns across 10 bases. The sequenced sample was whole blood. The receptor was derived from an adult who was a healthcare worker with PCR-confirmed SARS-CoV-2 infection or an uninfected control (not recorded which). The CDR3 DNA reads TGTGCCATCAGTGGAGGGACAGACCGATCTAGCGGGAGTTTCAATGAGCAGTTCTTC. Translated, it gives CAISGGTDRSSGSFNEQFF.